A selection of T cell receptor beta chains follows, all from one sample in a study of chemoradiotherapy in HPV16-positive cancers. Repertoires were generated with immunoSEQ multiplex PCR, while TCRdb's copy carries only in-frame clones and drops some. The sample records some 32,000 clones, roughly 87% being singletons. Here the sequenced sample was blood, taken from a patient who underwent chemoradiotherapy. All receptors derive from a human donor with HPV-associated anogenital cancer. The CDR3 runs from the conserved cysteine through the conserved F or W.

cdr3_aa v_call
CASSLNGQGSNQPQHF TRBV7-9
CASSPGDNNEQFF TRBV6-4
CASSLFGQGQALQFF TRBV7-6
CATSRRQGSTGELFF TRBV15
CASSYSRGNTIYF TRBV6-6
CASSVQGTGVGYTF TRBV19
CASSWTKGTLFF TRBV7-8
CASSRDTVYGYTF TRBV9
CASSNRQNTEAFF TRBV6-1
CASSPQGQTNTEAFF TRBV7-2
CASDRGRDEQYF TRBV30
CASSPLVGGGVDTQYF TRBV5-1
CASTRDGNNSPLHF TRBV6-5
CASSLGAIRSYEQYF TRBV5-1